This T cell receptor beta chain was observed in a study of beta chain features in type 1 diabetes listed by TCRdb under 2018. Describing the broader study: No differences in mean age, gender distribution, total cell number or subset yield were found between patients and healthy donors. A total of some 100,000,000 sorted cells were examined across all samples, and a strong correlation was observed between cell number per subset and RNA yield. In the study, TCRB repertoires of sorted circulating CD4+ T cell subsets from recently diagnosed type 1 diabetes patients were compared with those of matched healthy donors. Regulatory and stem cell-like memory subsets were isolated from only 8 patients and about eight healthy donors, whereas naive and central memory subsets came from all 28 donors.

A single peripheral blood draw of approximately 110 mL on average was collected from each donor into heparinised tubes. Naive, central memory, regulatory and stem cell-like memory CD4+ T cells were sorted on a BD FACSAria II using a panel including CD45RO, CCR7, CD25, CD127, CD95 and CD27. All sorted populations exceeded 95% purity. PBMCs were separated immediately by Lymphoprep density gradient centrifugation and were stained directly, without being cultured. To minimize batch effects, samples were stained and sorted in pairs, one healthy donor with one patient per experiment. The investigation overall reported the following: Sequencing cDNA rather than genomic DNA could over-represent highly expressing activated cells, although activation and CD3 levels did not differ between groups. Only small numbers of individuals were included in the HLA sub-analyses, which left unresolved whether HLA type had any influence on TCRB rearrangement. Type 1 diabetes patients showed a moderate but significant shortening of TCRB CDR3 length in all four CD4+ subsets. Naive, central memory and regulatory TCRB repertoires appeared to be more alike among patients than among healthy donors. Fewer insertions and more nucleotide deletions at VDJ recombination sites were observed in patients with type 1 diabetes, implying thymic rearrangement abnormalities. PCR may preferentially amplify shorter templates, but because patient and control samples were amplified and corrected together, any resulting skew would affect both groups equally.

The High Capacity cDNA Reverse Transcription Kit was used to reverse transcribe all of the isolated RNA, meaning that expressed TCRB transcripts were what got sequenced. Deep immunoSEQ sequencing was performed on naive, central memory and regulatory T cell samples, with an average of roughly 4 million total reads per sample. After sorted cells were lysed in RLT buffer, RNA was extracted with DNase-treated RNeasy Micro or Mini kits, with the choice depending on cell number. To prevent cross-contamination, every cell subset was processed on its own, while patient and healthy donor samples were processed together. The immunoSEQ multiplex PCR was used to amplify TCRB sequences from cDNA, generating 87-bp fragments that spanned the CDR3 region. The amplicons were sequenced using the Illumina HiSeq platform. Processing in the source paper ran as follows. PCR bias was computationally corrected using synthetic template baselines, reads within Hamming distance 2 were collapsed, and singletons that could not be merged were discarded. Reads were aligned to IMGT to assign V, D and J genes, CDR3 length, and insertions or deletions at six rearrangement sites. Clonotype counts were normalized to sorted cell number within each subset before computing true diversity and Gini coefficients with the tcR R package. The overlap coefficient, calculated on TCRB nucleotide sequences, was used to quantify repertoire sharing. This is the immuneACCESS table as TCRdb keeps it, with only in-frame sequences that have V and J called. A part of the clones is gone; compared with another copy, unresolved V genes explain less than half, and the rest is unexplained. V and J calls and clone size are given by that table; D and trimming were obtained from the DNA. The sample has some 150,000 clones on record, roughly 9% of them singletons. The ten biggest clones cover 0.7% of the sample.

In the case of this clone: The target of this receptor is not known. Nothing much larger sits one base from this clone, and base qualities are not available.

V is shortened by 6 bases, J by 7 bases, and the region joining them spans 12 bases. The CDR3 sequence holds 12 residues, the cysteine and phenylalanine included. The only DNA kept is the CDR3, 36 bases in frame from the first base. CDR1 and CDR2 were assigned from the germline V gene as KGHSH and LQKENI. Sample: central memory CD4+ T cells from blood. The clonotype originates from a woman in her 30s with type 1 diabetes. The receptor chain draws on TRBV18 and TRBJ1-1; the D segment could be TRBD1, given 5 matching bases. The nucleotides are TGTGCCAGCTCTGCAGACAGCAATGAAGCTTTCTTT. This gives the protein CASSADSNEAFF.